The T cell receptor (beta chain) under discussion was sequenced for a study of blood T cells in healthy people across ages. Then a second PCR, running about 6 to 12 cycles, was carried out with a sample-barcoded 5' primer and a J-beta primer mix. MiXCR was run by TCRdb on the 5' RACE reads, yielding one entry per CDR3 protein. The data hold about 560,000 distinct CDR3 sequences, with over 25% observed a single time. This CDR3 spans 15 amino acids. The V gene's germline CDR1 is SGHRS and CDR2 YFSETQ. Concerning this clonotype itself: One end of the junction varies from germline; a read error may be responsible.

These records were also assigned to another study, of T cells of mothers and their children.

The gene calls are TRBV5-1 and TRBJ2-5; TRBD2 matches at 9 bases. The TCR sequence derives from a boy aged 2 to 10 in good health. Sequencing used blood. CDR3 DNA: TGCGCCAGCAGCTTGGGCCTAGCGGGGCAAGGGACCCAGTACTTC. Amino acid sequence: CASSLGLAGQGTQYF.